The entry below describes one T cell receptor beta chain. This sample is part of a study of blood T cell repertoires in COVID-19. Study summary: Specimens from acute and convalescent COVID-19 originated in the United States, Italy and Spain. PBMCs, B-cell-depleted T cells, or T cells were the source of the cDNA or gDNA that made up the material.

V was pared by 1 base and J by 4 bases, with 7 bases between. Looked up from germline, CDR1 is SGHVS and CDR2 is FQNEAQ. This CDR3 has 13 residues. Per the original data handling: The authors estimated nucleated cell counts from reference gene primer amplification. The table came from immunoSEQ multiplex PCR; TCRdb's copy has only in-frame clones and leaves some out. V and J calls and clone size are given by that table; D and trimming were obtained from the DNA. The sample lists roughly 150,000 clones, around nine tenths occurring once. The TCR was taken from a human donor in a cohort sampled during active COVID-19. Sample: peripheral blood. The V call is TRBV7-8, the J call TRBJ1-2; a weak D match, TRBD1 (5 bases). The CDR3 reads CASSLGQPYGYTF. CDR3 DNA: TGTGCCAGCAGCTTAGGACAGCCCTATGGCTACACCTTC.